This TCR beta chain was sequenced in a study of T cells in Graves' hyperthyroidism and ophthalmopathy (dated by TCRdb to the late 2010s). Regarding the research as a whole: Peripheral blood was collected at initial diagnosis, before any treatment. To identify distinguishing TCR V-J signatures, a discovery cohort of about a hundred patients was used, comprising 43 with Graves' ophthalmopathy and around 57 with stable Graves' hyperthyroidism. According to the paper, TCR Vbeta CDR3 sequencing was carried out on 135 peripheral blood samples, which came from over 40 ophthalmopathy, approximately 78 hyperthyroidism and 17 progressor patients. In addition, the study compared T-cell repertoires in thyroid tissue and in blood from a handful of Graves' hyperthyroidism patients. Whether ophthalmopathy could be predicted prospectively was tested in an independent validation cohort made up of 18 to 20 hyperthyroidism patients plus 17 patients who later progressed to ophthalmopathy. Once sampling was done, hyperthyroidism patients were given methimazole at a starting dose of 30 mg daily, whereas ophthalmopathy patients were given high-dose intravenous methylprednisolone. For training and testing, the 100 or so patients in the discovery cohort were randomly divided in a 7:3 ratio.

In the ophthalmopathy patients, disease was moderately to severely active, with a Clinical Activity Score of 3 or more, a NOSPECS grade of 4 or more, and a duration of less than 3 months. The study excluded patients with uncontrolled infections, other autoimmune diseases, pregnancy or lactation. Diagnoses were based on clinical symptoms, serum thyroxine and TRAb, thyroid ultrasound and orbital computed tomography. PBMCs were separated from roughly 10 ml of fresh peripheral blood using Ficoll-Paque density gradient centrifugation. Total RNA was extracted using Trizol reagent, and RNA quality was assessed on an Agilent 2100 Bioanalyzer. As encoded in the germline V gene, CDR1 is SQVTM while CDR2 is ANQGSEA. The CDR3 holds 11 amino acids from the cysteine to the phenylalanine. CDR3 DNA only is kept here, 33 bases in frame from base 1. V and J lose 6 bases and 3 bases, and a span of 8 bases separates them.

The table lists this clonotype with many counts. Its antigen is still unknown. Base quality data are lacking; no much larger clone is found one base away. Study-wide findings and limitations: During validation, the model predicted progression to ophthalmopathy a median of about 5.9 months ahead of onset, with 70.59% sensitivity and about 75% specificity. Ophthalmopathy was separated from stable hyperthyroidism by a 13 V-J signature model, with around 90% sensitivity and approximately 81% specificity obtained in cross-validation and 80%/75% obtained in testing. Most expanded thyroid clonotypes (frequency above 0.001) were also detected in blood, suggesting blood repertoires may reflect thyroid immune responses. Sample size was not statistically predetermined, and investigators were not blinded to group allocation.

TCR beta CDR3 regions were amplified from RNA transcripts. The first round of RT-PCR for the TCR CDR3 was performed with the HTBI primer set and the Qiagen OneStep RT-PCR kit. The libraries were constructed in a second round of multiplex PCR and then size-selected and purified. Sequencing of the libraries was done on an Illumina HiSeq2000 using paired-end 100 bp reads. The study's own analysis went as follows. SOAPnuke was used to process the raw data, throwing out any read that contained adapters or uncalled bases, had a mean Phred below 15, or lacked an exact constant-primer or identifier match. High-quality paired reads were merged using COPE v1.2.5, and each unique nucleotide sequence was defined as a clonotype. Clonotypes were aligned to IMGT TRBV, TRBD and TRBJ reference segments using MiTCR v1.1. Analysis was restricted to V-J combinations with a frequency above 0.0001, which covered just over 98% of repertoires. The TCS score was defined as F50 (clonal expansion) divided by E x V (chaos), with BLOSUM62-based TCRdist calculated between CDR3 peptides within each V-J. Welch's t-statistics and random forest reduced 500 to 650 V-J features to 13, which were used in a naive Bayes classifier (R e1071). TCRdb reprocessing: public reads trimmed at Q25 with fastp, clones called with MiXCR, in-frame beta chains kept. Each CDR3 protein appears once, grouped with its most common genes and DNA. What appears here as the V and J calls and clone size reflects TCRdb's work, not the paper's. This sample gives around 340,000 distinct CDR3 sequences in total; roughly 18% of them show up just once. The ten biggest clones cover roughly 15% of the sample.

The receptor chain draws on TRBV29-1 and TRBJ1-2, and TRBD1 may be the D gene, going by 6 matching bases. Sequenced: blood. This TCR was sampled from a woman between 40 and 50 years old with Graves' ophthalmopathy. CDR3 sequence: CSVAGDYGYTF. The nucleotide sequence is given as TGCAGCGTGGCAGGGGACTATGGCTACACCTTC.